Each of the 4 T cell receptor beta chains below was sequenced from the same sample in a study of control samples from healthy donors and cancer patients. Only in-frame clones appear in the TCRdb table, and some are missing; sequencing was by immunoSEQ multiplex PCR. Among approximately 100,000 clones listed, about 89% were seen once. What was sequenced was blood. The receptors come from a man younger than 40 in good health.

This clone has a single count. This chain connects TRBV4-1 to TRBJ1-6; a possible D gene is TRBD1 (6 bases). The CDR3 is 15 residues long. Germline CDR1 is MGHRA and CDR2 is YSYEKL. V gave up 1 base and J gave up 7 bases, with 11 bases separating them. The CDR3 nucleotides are TGCGCCAGCAGCCAAGTAGCAGGGGACAATTCACCCCTCCACTTT. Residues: CASSQVAGDNSPLHF.

CDR3 bases: TGTGCCAGCAGCTTACGGGACGTCGGAAACACCATATATTTT. It yields the protein CASSLRDVGNTIYF. This sequence joins TRBV5-6 and TRBJ1-3, with a tentative D call TRBD1 (5 bases). This CDR3 is 14 amino acids long. Trimming removed 2 bases at V and 4 bases at J, with 10 bases between. Germline assignment: CDR1 SGHDT and CDR2 YYEEEE.

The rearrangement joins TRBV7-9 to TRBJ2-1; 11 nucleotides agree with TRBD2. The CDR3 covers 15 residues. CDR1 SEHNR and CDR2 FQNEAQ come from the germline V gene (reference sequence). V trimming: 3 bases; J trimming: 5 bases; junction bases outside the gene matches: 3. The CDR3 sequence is CASSLSSGGNNEQFF. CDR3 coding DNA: TGTGCCAGCAGCTTGTCTAGCGGGGGGAACAATGAGCAGTTCTTC.

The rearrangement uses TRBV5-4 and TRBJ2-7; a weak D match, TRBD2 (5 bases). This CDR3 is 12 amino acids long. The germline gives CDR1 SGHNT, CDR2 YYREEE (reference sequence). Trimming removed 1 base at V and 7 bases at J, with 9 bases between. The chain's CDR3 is CASSLRGTEQYV. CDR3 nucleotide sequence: TGTGCCAGCAGCTTGCGGGGTACGGAGCAGTACGTC.